These 23 T cell receptor beta chains share one sample of origin, sequenced in a study of blood T cell repertoires in COVID-19. Libraries were prepared by immunoSEQ multiplex PCR; TCRdb keeps only in-frame clonotypes and omits some of them. The repertoire holds around 210,000 clones, 89% seen once, with 7.5% to 10% in the top ten. Sequencing was done on a sample of PBMCs or T cells enriched from blood (not recorded which). The receptor set was obtained from a woman aged 18-29 years who had recovered from COVID-19.

Note on this clone: The identical CDR3 is also encoded by other nucleotide sequences in the sample. The genes are TRBV19 and TRBJ1-5; possibly TRBD1 for D (6 bases). Trimming removed 9 bases at V and 6 bases at J, with 15 bases between. Germline V gene lookup returns CDR1 LNHDA and CDR2 SQIVND (reference sequence). There are 13 residues in the CDR3. For the CDR3, the DNA is TGTGCCAGCTCACAGGGATGGGGTCAGCCCCAGCATTTT. Amino acid sequence: CASSQGWGQPQHF.

Concerning this clone: At one end the junction does not follow the germline gene, possibly because of a read error. This sequence joins TRBV4-1 and TRBJ2-5, with D maybe TRBD2 (7 bases). CDR1 is MGHRA and CDR2 is YSYEKL in the germline V gene. The length of the CDR3 is 15 residues. CDR3 amino acids: CASSQDWTASGAGDF. The CDR3 coding sequence is TGCGCCAGCAGCCAAGATTGGACAGCTAGCGGCGCAGGGGACTTC.

The rearrangement links TRBV7-9 to TRBJ1-6; the match to TRBD1 covers 7 bases. With V trimmed by 3 bases and J by 6 bases, 5 bases remained unmatched. Germline values: CDR1 SEHNR, CDR2 FQNEAQ (reference sequence). CDR3 size: 15 residues. As DNA, the CDR3 is TGTGCCAGCAGCTTCATCGGGACAGCTAATTCACCCCTCCACTTT. It yields the protein CASSFIGTANSPLHF.

The genes are TRBV3-1 (or the pseudogene TRBV3-2) and TRBJ1-1; tentative D call: TRBD1 (6 bases). Trimming stripped 1 base from V and 1 base from J, with 10 bases between. The length of the CDR3 is 15 residues. Germline CDR1 LGHDT, CDR2 YNNKEL (reference sequence). CDR3 loop: CASSQGTAQNTEAFF. The CDR3 coding sequence is TGTGCCAGCAGCCAAGGGACAGCCCAGAACACTGAAGCTTTCTTT.

This clone was recorded many times. The chain carries TRBV9 and TRBJ1-3, with 9 bases aligning to TRBD1. The CDR3 contains 17 residues. From germline, CDR1 is SGDLS and CDR2 YYNGEE. Trimming at V came to 3 bases and at J to 2 bases, leaving 9 bases not matched to a gene. The CDR3 sequence is CASSGPAGTGPGNTIYF. The CDR3, as DNA: TGTGCCAGCAGCGGTCCCGCCGGGACAGGGCCTGGAAACACCATATATTTT.

V gene TRBV10-2 combines with J gene TRBJ1-2; D gene unclear. There are 15 residues in the CDR3. Per germline, CDR1 WSHSY and CDR2 SAAADI. Trimming shortened V by 4 bases and J by 4 bases, and 16 bases separated the two germline ends. The CDR3 region has the DNA TGCGCCAGCAGTGCTGCAGGCGCCGATGGCTATGGCTACACCTTC. Amino acid sequence: CASSAAGADGYGYTF.

V usage is TRBV6-5 and J usage is TRBJ1-2; TRBD1 matches at 8 bases. Germline V gives CDR1 MNHEY, CDR2 SVGAGI. The trim removed 2 bases at V and 5 bases at J, leaving 7 bases unmatched. The CDR3 has 15 residues. The CDR3 region has the DNA TGTGCCAGCAGTTACGAGGGACAGGCGCAATATGGCTACACCTTC. Amino acid sequence: CASSYEGQAQYGYTF.

The rearrangement joins TRBV3-1 (or the pseudogene TRBV3-2) to TRBJ1-3, with 7 bases fitting TRBD1. The CDR3 is made up of 16 amino acids. J lost 0 bases, V lost 4 bases, and 6 bases had no gene match. Germline V gene sequence: CDR1 LGHDT, CDR2 YNNKEL (reference sequence). CDR3 sequence reads: CASSPRQGYSGNTIYF. The DNA of the CDR3 is TGTGCCAGCAGCCCCCGACAGGGTTACTCTGGAAACACCATATATTTT.

This clone was counted once. The chain uses TRBV7-2 and TRBJ1-3; TRBD1 might be the D (6 bases). CDR1 is SGHTA, CDR2 FQGNSA, per germline. V lost 2 bases and J 1 base, leaving 9 bases between the germline ends. CDR3 size: 15 residues. The CDR3 sequence is CASSLYQGSGNTIYF. DNA of the CDR3: TGTGCCAGCAGCTTATATCAGGGGTCTGGAAACACCATATATTTT.

This chain connects TRBV10-1 to TRBJ1-5, with 10 bases that match TRBD1. This CDR3 region has 15 residues. CDR1 and CDR2 (germline): WNHNN, SYGVQD (reference sequence). The J segment lost 2 bases and the V segment lost 7 bases, leaving 5 bases of the junction unmatched. CDR3 sequence (DNA): TGCGCCAGCATGGGAGGGACAGGGGGCAATCAGCCCCAGCATTTT. Residues: CASMGGTGGNQPQHF.

The gene calls are TRBV6-1 and TRBJ2-7, with 11 bases identical to TRBD2. The germline gives CDR1 MNHNS, CDR2 SASEGT. V was pared by 2 bases and J by 3 bases, with 3 bases of the junction left unmatched. The CDR3 has 15 amino acids. The CDR3 reads CASSEISGGGYEQYF. CDR3 in DNA: TGTGCCAGCAGTGAAATTAGCGGGGGGGGCTACGAGCAGTACTTC.

V usage is TRBV7-3 and J usage is TRBJ2-5; TRBD1 aligns across 9 bases. V shed 2 bases, J shed 4 bases, and the junction held 5 bases outside the gene matches. The CDR3 spans 15 residues. Germline V gene lookup returns CDR1 SGHTA and CDR2 FQGTGA. The CDR3 here is CASSLQPTGGETQYF. CDR3 sequence (DNA): TGTGCCAGCAGCTTACAGCCGACAGGGGGAGAGACCCAGTACTTC.

CDR3 residues: CASSPDQGVSEAFF. The CDR3, as DNA: TGTGCCAGCAGCCCCGACCAGGGGGTGTCTGAAGCTTTCTTT. The chain recombines TRBV11-2 with TRBJ1-1; 7 bases map to TRBD1. With 5 bases clipped from V and 6 bases from J, the junction kept 9 bases outside the gene matches. The germline CDR1 and CDR2 sequences are SGHAT and FQNNGV. The CDR3 is made up of 14 amino acids.

The chain has TRBV11-2 and TRBJ1-2; TRBD1 matches 10 bases. J gave up 1 base and V 1 base, and 9 bases lay outside the gene matches. CDR3 length: 18 amino acids. The germline V gene encodes CDR1 SGHAT and CDR2 FQNNGV. CDR3 sequence (DNA): TGTGCCAGCAGCTTAGCCGGGACAGGGGATATAGTTAACTATGGCTACACCTTC. As protein: CASSLAGTGDIVNYGYTF.

The chain combines TRBV6-5 with TRBJ1-1; the D gene is possibly TRBD1 (5 bases). V lost 8 bases to trimming and J lost 2 bases, with 12 bases between them. The CDR3 has 13 residues. CDR1 and CDR2 (germline): MNHEY, SVGAGI. The CDR3 reads CASRYGGNTEAFF. The DNA of the CDR3 is TGTGCCAGCCGATACGGGGGTAACACTGAAGCTTTCTTT.

V usage is TRBV5-1 and J usage is TRBJ2-1; no definite D call. Germline V CDR1 and CDR2: SGHRS, YFSETQ. V was cut by 5 bases and J by 5 bases, with 11 bases left in between. There are 13 residues in the CDR3. The CDR3 sequence is CASRRSPDNEQFF. In DNA, the CDR3 is TGCGCCAGCAGGAGGTCCCCGGACAATGAGCAGTTCTTC.

The rearrangement uses TRBV28 and TRBJ1-5; the match to TRBD1 covers 7 bases. The germline gives CDR1 MDHEN, CDR2 SYDVKM. Trimming removed 10 bases from V and 3 bases from J; junction bases left unmatched: 21. The CDR3 sequence is 18 residues long. The CDR3 region is CATSTVRLRTGNNQPQHF. The CDR3 coding sequence is TGTGCCACCAGCACTGTCAGGTTGAGGACAGGAAACAATCAGCCCCAGCATTTT.

This clone was observed at least ten times. The chain joins TRBV3-1 (or the pseudogene TRBV3-2) to TRBJ2-7, with 9 bases lining up with TRBD2. CDR1 is LGHDT, CDR2 YNNKEL, per germline (reference sequence). The CDR3 runs 17 residues. V shed 0 bases and J 4 bases; nucleotides not matched to a gene: 10. CDR3 DNA sequence: TGTGCCAGCAGCCAAGACGGGTGGCTAGCGGGGAGGTACGAGCAGTACTTC. Its protein is CASSQDGWLAGRYEQYF.

The chain recombines TRBV28 with TRBJ1-4; 10 bases map to TRBD1. Germline lookup yields CDR1 MDHEN and CDR2 SYDVKM. The CDR3 spans 14 residues. V lost 2 bases, J lost 8 bases, and 2 bases stayed unmatched. The CDR3 region has the DNA TGTGCCAGCAGTTTACCGACAGGGGGCGAAAAACTGTTTTTT. Translated, it gives CASSLPTGGEKLFF.

This CDR3 reads CSASEVISQPQHF. The CDR3, as DNA: TGCAGTGCTAGTGAGGTTATTAGTCAGCCCCAGCATTTT. The V call is TRBV20-1, the J call TRBJ1-5; D gene ambiguous. Germline V gene sequence: CDR1 DFQATT, CDR2 SNEGSKA (reference sequence). Trimming left V 3 bases short and J 6 bases short, with 12 bases between. The CDR3 is made up of 13 amino acids.

The chain carries TRBV13 and TRBJ2-3; D is undetermined. Germline CDR1 reads PRHDT; CDR2 reads FYEKMQ (reference sequence). This CDR3 has 14 residues. The V end lost 4 bases, the J end lost 2 bases, and 10 bases lay between the germline ends. This CDR3 is CASSSLISTDTQYF. The CDR3 coding sequence is TGTGCCAGCAGCTCACTCATATCCACAGATACGCAGTATTTT.

The rearrangement links TRBV28 to TRBJ1-5; 8 bases match TRBD1. The CDR3 length is 20 residues. Germline CDR1 MDHEN, CDR2 SYDVKM. V was clipped by 7 bases and J by 2 bases; unmatched bases: 22. CDR3 sequence reads: CASIHLGGTGGYYGNQPQHF. The CDR3, as DNA: TGTGCCAGCATTCACTTAGGGGGAACAGGGGGGTATTATGGCAATCAGCCCCAGCATTTT.

This chain uses TRBV5-4 with TRBJ2-1; 7 nucleotides match TRBD1. V lost 0 bases, J lost 8 bases, and 8 bases stayed unmatched. This CDR3 is 15 amino acids long. The germline V gene encodes CDR1 SGHNT and CDR2 YYREEE (reference sequence). The CDR3 DNA reads TGTGCCAGCAGCTTGGAGTTCCCCACAGGGGATGAGCAGTTCTTC. Translating it yields CASSLEFPTGDEQFF.